This is a list of T cell receptor beta chains from one sample in a study of blood T cell repertoires in COVID-19. Clones were sequenced by immunoSEQ multiplex PCR, and TCRdb holds only the in-frame ones, with some missing. The sample includes over 150,000 clones, around 85% of them seen just once. Sample: PBMCs or T cells enriched from blood (not recorded which). The source of these receptors is a man aged 40-55 years who had recovered from COVID-19. The CDR3 runs from the conserved cysteine through the conserved F or W. The order of the fields is V gene, clone size, J gene, D gene, CDR3 DNA, CDR3 protein. The D gene is left open where the match is weak. Clone size appears in some rows only: once, few, many, or a class for an expanded clone.

>TRBV6-1|once|TRBJ1-6|TRBD1
TGTGCCAGCAGTGAGACAGGGGAGAATTCACCCCTCCACTTT
CASSETGENSPLHF
>TRBV19|NA|TRBJ1-2|NA
TGTGCCAGTAGCTGGTTTCCGGAGCATGGCTACACCTTC
CASSWFPEHGYTF
>TRBV7-6|NA|TRBJ1-1|NA
TGTGCCAGCAGCTCATACAGCGGACCTAACACTGAAGCTTTCTTT
CASSSYSGPNTEAFF
>TRBV27|NA|TRBJ1-4|NA
TGTGCCAGCAGTTTATCTTTCAGAACTAATGAAAAACTGTTTTTT
CASSLSFRTNEKLFF
>TRBV2|once|TRBJ1-5|NA
TGTGCCAGCAGTGAGGGCCCACGGGGGAAGACCTTGGGGCCCCAGCATTTT
CASSEGPRGKTLGPQHF
>TRBV19|NA|TRBJ1-1|NA
TGTGCCAGTAGTATCTATGGAAACCGGGCTGAAGCTTTCTTT
CASSIYGNRAEAFF
>TRBV6-1|few|TRBJ1-2|NA
TGTGCCAGCAGTGAATTGCAGGGCGGCTACACCTTC
CASSELQGGYTF
>TRBV3-1/TRBV3-2|NA|TRBJ1-2|TRBD1
TGTGCCAGCAGCCAAGATCAGGGACAGGTGTTTCGCTATGGCTACACCTTC
CASSQDQGQVFRYGYTF
>TRBV7-2|NA|TRBJ2-1|TRBD2
TGTGCCAGCAGCTTAGTGGGGCTAGCGGGGAATGAGCAGTTCTTC
CASSLVGLAGNEQFF
>TRBV12-5|once|TRBJ2-5|TRBD2
TGTGCTAGTGGTTTGGCCGGGACTAGCTCAGGAGGGGAGACCCAGTACTTC
CASGLAGTSSGGETQYF
>TRBV7-9|few|TRBJ2-7|NA
TGTGCCAGCAGCCGGGACGGGACAGAGCAGTACTTC
CASSRDGTEQYF
>TRBV30|few|TRBJ2-1|TRBD2
TGTGCCTGGAAAGTATGGACTAGCGGGGGGCCCCTGGGCAATGAGCAGTTCTTC
CAWKVWTSGGPLGNEQFF
>TRBV15|NA|TRBJ2-7|NA
TGTGCCACCCGACAGTTTGGCTCCTACGAGCAGTACTTC
CATRQFGSYEQYF
>TRBV27|NA|TRBJ1-1|NA
TGTGCCAGCAAATTTTTAGTCGCTTCTGAAGCTTTCTTT
CASKFLVASEAFF
>TRBV12-5|NA|TRBJ2-1|NA
TGTGCTAGTGGTTTGGGACAGATGTCCTACAATGAGCAGTTCTTC
CASGLGQMSYNEQFF
>TRBV7-9|once|TRBJ1-1|TRBD1
TGTGCCAGCAGCAAGGGACAGGGGGGTTCTGAAGCTTTCTTT
CASSKGQGGSEAFF
>TRBV28|NA|TRBJ2-3|NA
TGTGCCAGCAGCAAAACAGGGTCGAATACGCAGTATTTT
CASSKTGSNTQYF
>TRBV27|NA|TRBJ1-2|NA
TGTGCCAGCAGTTTAGGGACTGCATATGGCTACACCTTC
CASSLGTAYGYTF
>TRBV5-4|once|TRBJ2-3|NA
TGTGCCAGCAGCTTGCGAGGTGGGAGAGATACGCAGTATTTT
CASSLRGGRDTQYF
>TRBV2|many|TRBJ1-6|TRBD1
TGTGCGCGGGACCCGGGACAGGGGCCTGGGGGAAATTCACCCCTCCACTTT
CARDPGQGPGGNSPLHF
>TRBV30|NA|TRBJ1-2|TRBD1
TGTGCCTGGAGGTCTGAGACAGGGGGAAACTATGGCTACACCTTC
CAWRSETGGNYGYTF
>TRBV25-1|once|TRBJ2-6|TRBD1
TGTGCCAGCAGTGGCCGGACAGGGACAGGTTCTGGGGCCAACGTCCTGACTTTC
CASSGRTGTGSGANVLTF
>TRBV11-2|NA|TRBJ2-7|TRBD1
TGTGCCAGCAGACAGGGGGGAGACGAGCAGTACTTC
CASRQGGDEQYF
>TRBV12-5|NA|TRBJ2-1|NA
TGTGCTAGTGCCTCCCCCAATGAGCAGTTCTTC
CASASPNEQFF
>TRBV5-1|NA|TRBJ1-3|NA
TGCGCCAGCCAAGAAGGATTCGGGATCTCTGGAAACACCATATATTTT
CASQEGFGISGNTIYF
>TRBV30|once|TRBJ1-3|NA
TGTGCCTGGAGTGTTTCAGTGTTCGGAAACACCATATATTTT
CAWSVSVFGNTIYF
>TRBV2|NA|TRBJ2-7|NA
TGTGCCAGCTCGGGACTCTCTGACTACGAGCAGTACTTC
CASSGLSDYEQYF
>TRBV9|once|TRBJ2-5|NA
TGTGCCAGCAGCGTAGCTGGACAATCTCAAGAGACCCAGTACTTC
CASSVAGQSQETQYF
>TRBV5-1|NA|TRBJ2-1|TRBD1
TGCGCCAGCAGTCGAACAGGGGATGGGCTCAATGAGCAGTTCTTC
CASSRTGDGLNEQFF
>TRBV6-1|NA|TRBJ1-6|TRBD1
TGTGCCAGCAGTGAAGCGGACAGGGGATTCGGGAGTAGTTCACCCCTCCACTTT
CASSEADRGFGSSSPLHF
>TRBV5-4|NA|TRBJ2-5|NA
TGTGCCAGCAGCTTTAAGCGGGAAGAGACCCAGTACTTC
CASSFKREETQYF
>TRBV30|NA|TRBJ2-7|TRBD1
TGTGCCTATAGGACAGGGGGCTACGAGCAGTACTTC
CAYRTGGYEQYF
>TRBV6-6|NA|TRBJ1-2|TRBD1
TGTGCCAGCACTAACGGACAGGGAGCGGGCTACACCTTC
CASTNGQGAGYTF
>TRBV18|NA|TRBJ2-2|NA
TGTGCCAGCTCACCAGCCCCGGGACATCAGAACACCGGGGAGCTGTTTTTT
CASSPAPGHQNTGELFF
>TRBV5-4|NA|TRBJ2-1|TRBD2
TGTGCCAGCAGCTTGGAACTAGCGGGGGTGGGTGAGCAGTTCTTC
CASSLELAGVGEQFF
>TRBV30|once|TRBJ2-7|TRBD2
TGTGCCTGGACCTTGGGAGGGGAATTCTACGAGCAGTACTTC
CAWTLGGEFYEQYF
>TRBV5-1|NA|TRBJ2-3|NA
TGCGCCAGCAGCTCCCTAACCCTCCCGGATACGCAGTATTTT
CASSSLTLPDTQYF
>TRBV3-1/TRBV3-2|NA|TRBJ2-5|TRBD2
TGTGCCAGCAGCCAAGATGGAAGCGGGGGTGCGGGGGAGACCCAGTACTTC
CASSQDGSGGAGETQYF
>TRBV18|NA|TRBJ2-5|NA
TGTGCCAGCTCACCACCGAGACAGCCCAGGACCCAGTACTTC
CASSPPRQPRTQYF
>TRBV7-8|NA|TRBJ2-7|NA
TGTGCCAGCAGCCCGCGACTTACAACCTACGAGCAGTACTTC
CASSPRLTTYEQYF
>TRBV12-5|NA|TRBJ2-2|NA
TGTGCTAGTGGTGCGACAGCAACCACCGGGGAGCTGTTTTTT
CASGATATTGELFF
>TRBV6-5|NA|TRBJ1-1|NA
TGTGCCAGCAGCCACTTTGATAGGGGTGGGACTGAAGCTTTCTTT
CASSHFDRGGTEAFF
>TRBV10-3|NA|TRBJ1-5|NA
TGTGCCATCAGTGCCTTTAATCAGCCCCAGCATTTT
CAISAFNQPQHF
>TRBV5-5|NA|TRBJ2-7|TRBD2
TGTGCCAGCAGCTCCTTAAGGGGAGGTAGCGGGAGGGCCTACACCTACGAGCAGTACTTC
CASSSLRGGSGRAYTYEQYF
>TRBV6-5|NA|TRBJ2-7|TRBD1
TGTGCCAGCAGTTACTCGACAGGGGGCGGCGAGCAGTACTTC
CASSYSTGGGEQYF
>TRBV28|NA|TRBJ1-2|NA
TGTGCCATCGACTCCGGGACTACCGAGCACACCTTC
CAIDSGTTEHTF
>TRBV28|NA|TRBJ1-1|NA
TGTGCCAGCACCCCGCCCGGGAACACTGAAGCTTTCTTT
CASTPPGNTEAFF
>TRBV30|NA|TRBJ2-3|TRBD2
TGTGCCTTCCAACTAGCGGGCCTCACAGATACGCAGTATTTT
CAFQLAGLTDTQYF
>TRBV5-5|NA|TRBJ2-7|NA
TGTGCCAGCAGGCCGGGGGATGTTCCTTCCTACGAGCAGTACTTC
CASRPGDVPSYEQYF
>TRBV5-1|NA|TRBJ2-2|NA
TGCGCCAGCATGGAGGGAGCCGGGGAGCTGTTTTTT
CASMEGAGELFF
>TRBV27|NA|TRBJ2-1|TRBD1
TGTGCCAGCGGGGGACAGGGGAGTGAGCAGTTCTTC
CASGGQGSEQFF
>TRBV20-1|NA|TRBJ2-1|NA
TGCAGTGCTCGGACTGACAATGAGCAGTTCTTC
CSARTDNEQFF
>TRBV10-2|once|TRBJ1-3|TRBD1
TGCGCCAGCAGTCCGACAGGGGGTAGTTCTGGAAACACCATATATTTT
CASSPTGGSSGNTIYF
>TRBV4-1|once|TRBJ1-5|TRBD1
TGCGCCAGCAGCCAAGAGGGACAGGGTTCTCAGCCCCAGCATTTT
CASSQEGQGSQPQHF